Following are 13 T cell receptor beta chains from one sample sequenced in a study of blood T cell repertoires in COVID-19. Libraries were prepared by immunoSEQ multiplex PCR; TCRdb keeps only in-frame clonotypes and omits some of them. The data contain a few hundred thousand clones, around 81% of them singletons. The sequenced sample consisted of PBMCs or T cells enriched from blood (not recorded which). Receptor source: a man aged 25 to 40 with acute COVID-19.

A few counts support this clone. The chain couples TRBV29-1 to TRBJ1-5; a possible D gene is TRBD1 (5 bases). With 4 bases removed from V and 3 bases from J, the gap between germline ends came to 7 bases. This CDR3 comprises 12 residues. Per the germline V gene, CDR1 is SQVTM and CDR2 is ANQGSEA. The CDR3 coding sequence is TGCAGCGTTGGGGGCTTCAATCAGCCCCAGCATTTT. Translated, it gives CSVGGFNQPQHF.

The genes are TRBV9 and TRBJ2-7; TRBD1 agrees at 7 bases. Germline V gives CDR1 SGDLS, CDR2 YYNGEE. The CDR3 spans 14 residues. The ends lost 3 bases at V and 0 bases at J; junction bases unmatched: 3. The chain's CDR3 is CASSATGYSYEQYF. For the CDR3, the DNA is TGTGCCAGCAGCGCGACAGGGTACTCCTACGAGCAGTACTTC.

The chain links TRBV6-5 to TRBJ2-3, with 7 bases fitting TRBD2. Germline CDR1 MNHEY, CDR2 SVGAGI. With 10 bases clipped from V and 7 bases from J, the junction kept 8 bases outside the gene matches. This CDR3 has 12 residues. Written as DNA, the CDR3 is TGTGCCACCAGGGAGGGGCGATATACGCAGTATTTT. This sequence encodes CATREGRYTQYF.

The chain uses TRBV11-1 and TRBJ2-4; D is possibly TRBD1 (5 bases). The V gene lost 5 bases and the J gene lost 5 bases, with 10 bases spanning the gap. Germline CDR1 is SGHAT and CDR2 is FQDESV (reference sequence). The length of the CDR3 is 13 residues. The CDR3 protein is CASSRTLQNIQYF. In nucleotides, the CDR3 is TGTGCCAGCAGCCGGACACTCCAAAACATTCAGTACTTC.

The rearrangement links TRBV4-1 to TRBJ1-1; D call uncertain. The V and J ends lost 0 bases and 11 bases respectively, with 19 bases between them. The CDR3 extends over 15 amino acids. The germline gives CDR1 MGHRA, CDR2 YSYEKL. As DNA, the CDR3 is TGCGCCAGCAGCCAAGAGGGAGGACCGGTGGTAGTGGCTTTCTTT. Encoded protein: CASSQEGGPVVVAFF.

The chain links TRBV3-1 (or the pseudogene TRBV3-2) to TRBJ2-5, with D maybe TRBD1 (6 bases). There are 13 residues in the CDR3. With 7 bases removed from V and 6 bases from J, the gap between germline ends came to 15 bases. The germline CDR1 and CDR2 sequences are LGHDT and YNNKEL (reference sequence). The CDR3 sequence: CASNLQGEKTQYF. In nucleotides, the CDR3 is TGTGCCAGCAATCTACAGGGTGAAAAGACCCAGTACTTC.

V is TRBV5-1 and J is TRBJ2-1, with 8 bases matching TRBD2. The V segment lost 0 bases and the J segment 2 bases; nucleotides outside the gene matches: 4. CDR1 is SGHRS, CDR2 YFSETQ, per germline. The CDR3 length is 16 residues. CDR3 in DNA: TGCGCCAGCAGCTTGGCGGGGGGGATCGCCTACAATGAGCAGTTCTTC. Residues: CASSLAGGIAYNEQFF.

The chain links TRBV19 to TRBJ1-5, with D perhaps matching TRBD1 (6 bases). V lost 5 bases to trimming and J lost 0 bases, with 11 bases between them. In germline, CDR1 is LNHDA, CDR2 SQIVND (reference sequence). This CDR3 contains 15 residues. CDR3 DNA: TGTGCCAGTAGTGTTAACAGGGATAGCAATCAGCCCCAGCATTTT. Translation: CASSVNRDSNQPQHF.

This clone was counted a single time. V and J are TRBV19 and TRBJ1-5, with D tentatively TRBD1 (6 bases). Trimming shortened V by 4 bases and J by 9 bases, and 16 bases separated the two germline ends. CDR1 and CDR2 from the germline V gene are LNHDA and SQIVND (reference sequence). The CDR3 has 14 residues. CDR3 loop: CASSRAQGRGPQHF. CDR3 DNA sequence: TGTGCCAGTAGTAGGGCACAGGGCCGTGGGCCCCAGCATTTT.

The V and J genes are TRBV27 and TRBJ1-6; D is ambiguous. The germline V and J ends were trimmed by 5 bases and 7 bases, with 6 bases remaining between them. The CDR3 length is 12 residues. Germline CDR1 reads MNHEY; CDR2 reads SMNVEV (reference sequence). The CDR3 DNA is TGTGCCAGCAGTAATCTAAATTCACCCCTCCACTTT. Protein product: CASSNLNSPLHF.

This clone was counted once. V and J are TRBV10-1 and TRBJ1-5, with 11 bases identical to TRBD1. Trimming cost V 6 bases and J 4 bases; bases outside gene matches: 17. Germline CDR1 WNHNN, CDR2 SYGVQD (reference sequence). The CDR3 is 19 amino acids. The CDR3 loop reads CASRPKPRGQGDLNQPQHF. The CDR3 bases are TGCGCCAGCAGGCCTAAACCTAGGGGACAGGGGGATCTAAATCAGCCCCAGCATTTT.

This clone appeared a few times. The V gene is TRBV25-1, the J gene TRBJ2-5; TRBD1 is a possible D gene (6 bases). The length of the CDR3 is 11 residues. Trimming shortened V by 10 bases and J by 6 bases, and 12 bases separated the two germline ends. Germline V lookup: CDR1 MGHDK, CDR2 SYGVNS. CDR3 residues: CATQGLQTQYF. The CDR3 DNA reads TGTGCCACCCAGGGGTTGCAGACCCAGTACTTC.

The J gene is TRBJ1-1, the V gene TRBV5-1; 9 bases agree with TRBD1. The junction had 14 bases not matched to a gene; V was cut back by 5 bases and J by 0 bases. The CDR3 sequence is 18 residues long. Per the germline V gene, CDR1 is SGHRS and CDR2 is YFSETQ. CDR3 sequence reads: CASSRHTGGGQLNTEAFF. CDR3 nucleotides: TGCGCCAGCAGTCGTCATACAGGGGGCGGTCAACTGAACACTGAAGCTTTCTTT.